This TCR beta chain was observed in a study of T cell responses to AZD1222 COVID-19 vaccine (dated by TCRdb to the early 2020s). Regarding the study in general: Because spike-specific TCR depth and breadth did not differ between the two schedules, AZD1222 recipients who got a second dose at roughly 4 weeks were pooled with those who got a second dose at roughly 12 weeks. A total of 233 trial participants underwent TCR sequencing, of whom about 210 had received two doses of AZD1222 and about 26 had received two doses of the MenACWY control vaccine. Enrollment into the trials was organized by age into subgroups of 18-55, 56-69 and 70-plus years, and those subgroups contained roughly 140, 27 and 60 TCR-sequenced participants, respectively. Here is what the overall study found, with its caveats: Reportedly, close to half of the unique spike-specific TCRs recognized epitopes lying outside the regions that are mutated in the B.1.351 and B.1.1.7 variants. Vaccine-associated CD4 TCRs spanned the whole spike protein, with dominant responses in regions 160-218 and 743-854. Because no day 14 peak-response samples were available, the repertoires could be characterized only after the peak T cell response. The 56-69-year group was small, and its depth increase did not reach significance, likely because of low power. Participants were mostly white British, with more females than males. The authors suggested clonal diversity may have been underestimated. After two AZD1222 doses, spike-specific TCR breadth and depth were significantly higher than at day 0 and than in MenACWY recipients. Conclusions about previously exposed vaccinees are limited because only five to seven AZD1222 recipients were SARS-CoV-2 seropositive at baseline.

On this clone: Its cognate antigen has yet to be identified. Base qualities were left out, and no much larger clone turns up one base away.

Inclusive of the bounding cysteine and phenylalanine, the CDR3 is 16 residues long. Only the CDR3 DNA is retained, 48 bases long and in frame from the first base. V is pared back by 0 bases and J by 10 bases, with 17 bases lying between the germline termini. From the germline V gene, CDR1 is SGHRS and CDR2 is YFSETQ. The sample's time point label, in plain terms: baseline before first vaccination. Samples from vaccinated people were obtained from the UK trials COV001 and COV002, which included a single-blind randomized controlled phase 2/3 trial of AZD1222 (ChAdOx1 nCoV-19) in healthy adults. For TCRbeta chain sequencing, PBMC samples from trial participants were taken at day 0 and at day 28 after the second dose. The CDR3 regions of human TCRbeta chains were subjected to immunosequencing. The original pipeline was this. Repertoire TCRs were matched against a reference library of SARS-CoV-2-specific TCRs generated with the MIRA antigen-specificity platform. Breadth meant the fraction of unique TCRs that were SARS-CoV-2-associated, whereas depth meant the fraction of total T cells that were SARS-CoV-2-associated. Using the MIRA data, each spike-specific TCR was mapped to the spike region that the TCR reacts to and placed in a CD4 or CD8 class. Log10-transformed breadth and depth values were compared by one-way ANOVA with Sidak's multiple comparisons tests. TCRdb took this table from immuneACCESS and kept in-frame rearrangements with V and J called. Such tables lack part of the clones; where checked against another copy, unresolved V genes explain under half of the gap, and the rest is unexplained. The V and J calls and clone size come from that table; D and trimming were worked out from the DNA. The sample table holds tens of thousands of clones, of which over 85% were seen once. In total, the top ten clones hold 3.5% to 5% of the sample.

The source was peripheral blood, collected on day 0 of AZD1222 vaccination. The V and J segments used are TRBV5-1 and TRBJ1-6, and TRBD1 may be the D gene, going by 5 matching bases. This receptor was identified in an adult in good health. The CDR3 reads as follows: CASSLEGPTTGSPLHF. In nucleotides, the sequence is TGCGCCAGCAGCTTGGAGGGACCGACGACTGGGTCACCCCTCCACTTT.